This TCR beta chain was captured in a study of early T cells in non-severe SARS-CoV-2 infection. Using its own MiXCR run on the 5' RACE reads, TCRdb lists one record per CDR3 protein. The sample carries tens of thousands of distinct CDR3 sequences, roughly 7.2% recorded once. At least ten counts were recorded for this clonotype. The specimen was whole blood. This sequence was found in an adult who was a healthcare worker with PCR-confirmed SARS-CoV-2 infection or an uninfected control (not recorded which).

Here the CDR3 reads CSVAGQGNEQFF. The CDR3 nucleotides are TGCAGCGTTGCGGGACAGGGCAATGAGCAGTTCTTC. The rearrangement joins TRBV29-1 to TRBJ2-1; 9 positions agree with TRBD1. CDR1 SQVTM and CDR2 ANQGSEA come from the germline V gene. The CDR3 covers 12 residues. J gave up 6 bases and V 4 bases, and 1 base lay outside the gene matches.